This passage covers 8 T cell receptor beta chains from one sample sequenced in a study of blood T cell repertoires in COVID-19. Assay used: immunoSEQ multiplex PCR; TCRdb lists only in-frame clones, some missing. The sample has roughly 200,000 clones, 70% to 85% seen once. Sequencing was performed on peripheral blood. The origin of the receptors is a human donor in a cohort sampled during active COVID-19.

This rearrangement joins TRBV11-2 to TRBJ2-5; 12 positions match TRBD2. The CDR3 runs 16 residues. The ends lost 5 bases at V and 5 bases at J; junction bases unmatched: 9. Germline lookup yields CDR1 SGHAT and CDR2 FQNNGV. The CDR3: CASSLRLAGVRETQYF. CDR3 DNA: TGTGCCAGCAGCCTTCGACTAGCGGGAGTACGGGAGACCCAGTACTTC.

V gene TRBV3-1 (or the pseudogene TRBV3-2) combines with J gene TRBJ2-7, with D possibly matching TRBD2 (5 bases). Trimming removed 6 bases at V and 1 base at J, with 16 bases between. This CDR3 comprises 15 residues. Germline assignment: CDR1 LGHDT and CDR2 YNNKEL (reference sequence). CDR3 in amino acids: CASSKVGGLSYEQYF. In DNA form, the CDR3 reads TGTGCCAGCAGTAAGGTCGGCGGGCTTTCCTACGAGCAGTACTTC.

This clone was seen only a few times. This chain uses TRBV15 with TRBJ2-7; 7 nucleotides match TRBD1. The V gene's germline CDR1 is LNHNV and CDR2 YYDKDF (reference sequence). This CDR3 spans 14 amino acids. The ends lost 0 bases at V and 6 bases at J; junction bases unmatched: 5. CDR3 sequence reads: CATSRDGTVTEQYF. CDR3 coding DNA: TGTGCCACCAGCAGAGATGGGACAGTAACCGAGCAGTACTTC.

This chain joins TRBV28 and TRBJ1-6; 7 nucleotides agree with TRBD1. CDR3 length equals 15 residues. After removal of 2 bases from V and 6 bases from J, the junction contained 4 bases not matched to a gene. Germline-derived CDR1 and CDR2 are MDHEN and SYDVKM. The CDR3 region is CASSLVGTVNSPLHF. The CDR3 DNA sequence: TGTGCCAGCAGTTTAGTGGGGACAGTTAATTCACCCCTCCACTTT.

This clone occurred a few times. The chain links TRBV5-1 to TRBJ2-1, with TRBD2 identical over 7 bases. Trimming removed 3 bases from V and 1 base from J; junction bases left unmatched: 4. The CDR3 has 15 residues. Germline V gene lookup returns CDR1 SGHRS and CDR2 YFSETQ. The CDR3 reads CASSSGLYSYNEQFF. CDR3 bases: TGCGCCAGCAGCTCGGGACTATATTCCTACAATGAGCAGTTCTTC.

This clone showed up just once. The chain combines TRBV3-1 (or the pseudogene TRBV3-2) with TRBJ2-7, with TRBD1 matching over 8 bases. The CDR3 is made up of 14 amino acids. Germline CDR1 reads LGHDT; CDR2 reads YNNKEL (reference sequence). The ends lost 4 bases at V and 2 bases at J; junction bases unmatched: 4. Written as DNA, the CDR3 is TGTGCCAGCAGCCTAGGACAGGGTCCCTACGAGCAGTACTTC. This translates into CASSLGQGPYEQYF.

The gene calls are TRBV3-1 (or the pseudogene TRBV3-2) and TRBJ1-5; D ambiguous. The CDR3 extends over 13 amino acids. Trimming cost V 4 bases and J 2 bases, with 6 bases left between them. CDR1 and CDR2 from the germline V gene are LGHDT and YNNKEL (reference sequence). The CDR3 DNA sequence: TGTGCCAGCAGCCCCCCGGGCAATCAGCCCCAGCATTTT. Its protein is CASSPPGNQPQHF.

The V gene is TRBV6-5, the J gene TRBJ1-2; 7 bases line up with TRBD1. V shed 4 bases, J shed 0 bases, and the junction held 5 bases outside the gene matches. Per the germline V gene, CDR1 is MNHEY and CDR2 is SVGAGI. This CDR3 is 15 amino acids long. CDR3 sequence (DNA): TGTGCCAGCAGTTTCACGACAGGGACTAACTATGGCTACACCTTC. This sequence encodes CASSFTTGTNYGYTF.